A single TCR beta chain is shown here with its context. These data come from a study of siplizumab effects on memory and regulatory T cells. In each sample, 85,000 to 100,000 TCR templates were assayed. Sequencing used immunoSEQ multiplex PCR; TCRdb keeps in-frame clones, though not all of them. The data hold some 97,000 clones, with under 95% observed a single time. This TCR was recovered from a human donor in good health. Input material: Tregs sorted from blood.

In nucleotides, the CDR3 is TGTGCCAGCAGCACTGGCGGGCTAGCGGGCACCGGGGAGCTGTTTTTT. Protein sequence: CASSTGGLAGTGELFF. This chain joins TRBV7-3 and TRBJ2-2; 8 nucleotides align to TRBD2. Trimming removed 5 bases from V and 4 bases from J; junction bases left unmatched: 9. Germline CDR1 SGHTA, CDR2 FQGTGA. This CDR3 is 16 amino acids long.